This T cell receptor (beta chain) comes out of a study of molecular identifiers for immune sequencing clone quantification. This clonotype was counted many times. TCRdb analysed the PCR reads with MiXCR anew, one entry per CDR3 protein. The sample lists about 97,000 distinct CDR3 sequences, 20% to 25% occurring once. The CDR3 runs to 17 residues. Germline lookup yields CDR1 MGHRA and CDR2 YSYEKL. Trimming pared 0 bases from V and 2 bases from J, leaving 14 bases between. This chain links TRBV4-1 with TRBJ1-5; TRBD1 is a possible D gene (6 bases). This clonotype was obtained from a human donor in good health. Some libraries in this study had Jurkat cell RNA spiked in. Specimen: naive CD8+ T cells from blood, with Jurkat cell RNA spiked in. Subset denoted: FACS-sorted CD8+CD4-CCR7+CD45RA+ naive T cells. The CDR3 sequence: CASSQDGQGRGNQPQHF. In nucleotides, the CDR3 is TGCGCCAGCAGCCAAGATGGGCAGGGGAGAGGCAATCAGCCCCAGCATTTT.